This section outlines one T cell receptor (beta chain) sequence together with its context. This record belongs to a study of T-cell memory formation after mild COVID-19. In TCRdb, the 5' RACE reads were re-called with MiXCR into one record per CDR3 protein. The sample has roughly 200,000 distinct CDR3 sequences, 15% to 20% seen once. V was cut by 3 bases and J by 1 base, with 7 bases left in between. This CDR3 has 14 amino acids. Germline V lookup: CDR1 SGHDT, CDR2 YYEEEE. The TCR originated in an adult woman who had mild COVID-19 (a few samples of this study predate the infection). Cell type and time point are not known. The specimen was PBMCs or a T cell subset sorted from them (not recorded which). The chain uses TRBV5-6 and TRBJ2-2; tentative D call: TRBD2 (6 bases). Written as DNA, the CDR3 is TGTGCCAGCAGCTCGGGACTGAACACCGGGGAGCTGTTTTTT. The encoded protein is CASSSGLNTGELFF.